The clone carrying this T cell receptor (beta chain) was detected ten times or more. The sample is drawn from a study of blood T cells in healthy people across ages. Donors each provided roughly 11 milliliters of peripheral blood. Germline trimming cut 8 bases from V and 2 bases from J; bases unmatched to any gene: 5. Germline V gene data show CDR1 as LGHNA and CDR2 as YSLEER. CDR3 length: 14 residues. Alongside a J-beta primer mix, a sample-barcoded 5' primer served in a second PCR lasting roughly 6 to 11 cycles. TCRdb independently ran MiXCR on the 5' RACE reads; one entry per CDR3 protein. Here the sample spans about 670,000 distinct CDR3 sequences, around two fifths being singletons.

This clonotype was obtained from an elderly man in good health. Sequencing input: blood. The V and J genes are TRBV4-3 and TRBJ2-7, with 11 bases aligning to TRBD2. Here the CDR3 DNA reads TGCGCCAGCCGCCCGACTAGCGGGACCTACGAGCAGTACTTC. Residues: CASRPTSGTYEQYF.